Shown below are 21 T cell receptor beta chains from a single sample sequenced in a study of regulatory T cells in long-lasting Graves disease. Time point specified: persistent/refractory GD, antithyroid drugs over 5 years with positive TRAb. RNA from PBMCs was the source of the TCR library. iRepertoire HTBI primers and Arm-PCR of CDR3 regions built TCR beta libraries. TCRdb passed the multiplex PCR reads through MiXCR, listing each CDR3 protein once. The repertoire holds some 420,000 distinct CDR3 sequences, approximately 22% seen once, with about an eighth in the top ten. Sequenced material: peripheral blood mononuclear cells (PBMCs), taken when the disease was refractory, from a patient treated with antithyroid drugs. The source of these receptors is a female donor with Graves disease.

The chain links TRBV5-4 to TRBJ2-7; no reliable D call. The CDR3 loop spans 16 amino acids. V was cut by 7 bases and J by 3 bases, with 23 bases left in between. CDR1 is SGHNT, CDR2 YYREEE, per germline (reference sequence). CDR3 protein: CASQIQELGQDYEQYF. CDR3 in DNA: TGTGCCAGCCAGATACAAGAGCTGGGCCAAGACTACGAGCAGTACTTC.

The sample holds many counts of this clonotype. This chain uses TRBV2 with TRBJ1-1; D is unclear. This CDR3 spans 12 amino acids. The germline V gene encodes CDR1 SNHLY and CDR2 FYNNEI. V gave up 4 bases and J gave up 3 bases, with 6 bases separating them. CDR3 in DNA: TGTGCCAGCAGTGGTGGGGACACTGAAGCTTTCTTT. This sequence encodes CASSGGDTEAFF. Full variable domain (missing parts from reference TRBV2 and TRBJ1-1): EPEVTQTPSHQVTQMGQEVILRCVPISNHLYFYWYRQILGQKVEFLVSFYNNEISEKSEIFDDQFSVERPDGSNFTLKIRSTKLEDSAMYFCASSGGDTEAFFGQGTRLTVV.

As to this clonotype: This may come from a read error, since a much larger clone is one base off. This rearrangement joins TRBV7-2 to TRBJ1-1; D may be TRBD1 (5 bases). In germline, CDR1 is SGHTA, CDR2 FQGNSA. CDR3 length: 14 amino acids. DNA for the CDR3: TGTGCCGGCAGCTTAGGGGCGGAGAACACTGAAGCTTTCTTT. Its protein product is CAGSLGAENTEAFF.

This rearrangement joins TRBV7-2 to TRBJ2-7; 10 bases fit TRBD2. Unmatched junction bases numbered 7, after V lost 2 bases and J lost 6 bases. The germline V gene has CDR1 SGHTA and CDR2 FQGNSA. This CDR3 is built from 15 residues. The CDR3 coding sequence is TGTGCCAGCAGCTTACTAGCGGGAGAGTTCGGCGAGCAGTACTTC. Amino acid sequence: CASSLLAGEFGEQYF.

In regard to this clonotype: With a much larger clone just one base away, this may be a read error. This chain joins TRBV7-3 and TRBJ1-1; D gene ambiguous. The V gene lost 5 bases and the J gene lost 0 bases, with 7 bases spanning the gap. Germline lookup yields CDR1 SGHTA and CDR2 FQGTGA. There are 13 residues in the CDR3. CDR3 sequence reads: CASSRTMNTEAFF. In nucleotides, the CDR3 is TGTGCCAGCAGCCGGACGATGAACACTGAAGCTTTCTTT.

This clonotype was seen more than once but under ten times. J is TRBJ1-1 and V is TRBV11-1; D possibly corresponds to TRBD1 (5 bases). V lost 3 bases to trimming and J lost 7 bases, with 12 bases between them. The CDR3 has 13 amino acids. Germline loops: CDR1 SGHAT, CDR2 FQDESV (reference sequence). The CDR3 bases are TGTGCCAGCAGCTTGGGGCCGCAGTATGAAGCTTTCTTT. This gives the protein CASSLGPQYEAFF.

This clonotype was seen ten or more times. V is TRBV2 and J is TRBJ1-6; D uncertain. The CDR3 runs 16 residues. V was cut by 3 bases and J by 0 bases, with 9 bases left in between. The V gene's germline CDR1 is SNHLY and CDR2 FYNNEI. CDR3 sequence (DNA): TGTGCCAGCAGTGAGGTCGGGAGCTCCTATAATTCACCCCTCCACTTT. Encoded protein: CASSEVGSSYNSPLHF.

The sample holds many counts of this clonotype. The chain recombines TRBV19 with TRBJ1-5; D not resolved. This CDR3 is built from 15 residues. V lost 5 bases and J 1 base, leaving 12 bases between the germline ends. Germline assignment: CDR1 LNHDA and CDR2 SQIVND (reference sequence). In DNA form, the CDR3 reads TGTGCCAGTAGTGAAGCCGGGAGGAGCAATCAGCCCCAGCATTTT. Its translation is CASSEAGRSNQPQHF. The variable domain in full, completed from reference TRBV19 and TRBJ1-5, reads DGGITQSPKYLFRKEGQNVTLSCEQNLNHDAMYWYRQDPGQGLRLIYYSQIVNDFQKGDIAEGYSVSREKKESFPLTVTSAQKNPTAFYLCASSEAGRSNQPQHFGDGTRLSIL.

A few counts support this clonotype. The chain joins TRBV5-5 to TRBJ1-2; the match to TRBD1 covers 9 bases. Losses at the gene ends were 5 bases for V and 4 bases for J; bases not matched to a gene: 12. Germline CDR1 reads SGHKS; CDR2 reads YYEKEE (reference sequence). This CDR3 region has 16 residues. Written as DNA, the CDR3 is TGTGCCAGCAGTTACCGACAGGGGGACGTCATCTATGGCTACACCTTC. Amino acid sequence: CASSYRQGDVIYGYTF.

This clonotype was counted many times. The rearrangement joins TRBV20-1 to TRBJ1-5; 7 positions agree with TRBD1. Germline-derived CDR1 and CDR2 are DFQATT and SNEGSKA (reference sequence). The CDR3 has 14 amino acids. The ends lost 3 bases at V and 4 bases at J; junction bases unmatched: 6. The CDR3 spells CSASWGQQNQPQHF. In DNA, the CDR3 is TGCAGTGCTAGTTGGGGACAGCAAAATCAGCCCCAGCATTTT.

This clonotype was seen repeatedly, ten times or more. V is TRBV6-5 and J is TRBJ2-2; D is unclear. The CDR3 has 14 residues. Trimming shortened V by 2 bases and J by 2 bases, and 6 bases separated the two germline ends. Per germline, CDR1 MNHEY and CDR2 SVGAGI. Written as DNA, the CDR3 is TGTGCCAGCAGTTACGCAGAAAACACCGGGGAGCTGTTTTTT. Translation: CASSYAENTGELFF.

A few counts support this clonotype. The rearrangement uses TRBV28 and TRBJ2-1; D possibly corresponds to TRBD2 (5 bases). Trimming left V 4 bases short and J 3 bases short, with 7 bases between. This CDR3 has 13 amino acids. Germline V gene sequence: CDR1 MDHEN, CDR2 SYDVKM. In DNA, the CDR3 is TGTGCCAGCAGTTCGGGATTCTACAATGAGCAGTTCTTC. This translates into CASSSGFYNEQFF.

A few counts support this clonotype. The chain uses TRBV20-1 and TRBJ1-5; D may be TRBD1 (5 bases). Germline CDR1 is DFQATT and CDR2 is SNEGSKA (reference sequence). CDR3 length: 13 residues. Trimming cost V 8 bases and J 2 bases, with 13 bases left between them. The CDR3 region has the DNA TGCAGTACGCACCAGGGATGCAATCAGCCCCAGCATTTT. It is translated as CSTHQGCNQPQHF.

The rearrangement links TRBV7-9 to TRBJ1-1; 7 nucleotides align to TRBD1. The junction had 7 bases not matched to a gene; V was cut back by 5 bases and J by 1 base. Germline loops: CDR1 SEHNR, CDR2 FQNEAQ (reference sequence). This CDR3 spans 15 amino acids. The CDR3 region is CASSTWTGANTEAFF. For the CDR3, the DNA is TGTGCCAGCAGCACCTGGACAGGAGCGAACACTGAAGCTTTCTTT.

The chain has TRBV15 and TRBJ2-7; 8 bases are shared with TRBD1. J was trimmed by 5 bases and V by 0 bases; bases with no gene match: 6. Germline V gives CDR1 LNHNV, CDR2 YYDKDF (reference sequence). The CDR3 runs 15 residues. In nucleotides, the CDR3 is TGTGCCACCAGCAGAGAGACAGGGGTGATCAACGAGCAGTACTTC. As protein: CATSRETGVINEQYF.

This clonotype came up a few times. The chain has TRBV19 and TRBJ2-7; 7 positions agree with TRBD1. Germline CDR1 and CDR2: LNHDA and SQIVND (reference sequence). V trimming: 5 bases; J trimming: 3 bases; junction bases outside the gene matches: 4. The CDR3 is 13 residues long. The CDR3 here is CASSVRGFYEQYF. CDR3 bases: TGTGCCAGTAGTGTCAGGGGGTTCTACGAGCAGTACTTC.

This clonotype was seen ten or more times. This chain joins TRBV27 and TRBJ2-7, with D unresolved. This CDR3 has 14 amino acids. Germline lookup yields CDR1 MNHEY and CDR2 SMNVEV (reference sequence). With 7 bases removed from V and 2 bases from J, the gap between germline ends came to 15 bases. CDR3 sequence: CASTSASGAYEQYF. The CDR3 nucleotides read TGTGCCAGCACCTCGGCATCAGGAGCCTACGAGCAGTACTTC.

This clonotype was found once. Possible read error: a much larger clone is one base away. The CDR3 DNA reads as TGTGCCAGCAGTCAACCCAGGGACGAAGCTTTCTTT. It specifies CASSQPRDEAFF. The chain joins TRBV12-3 or TRBV12-4 to TRBJ1-1; possibly TRBD1 for D (5 bases). The V end lost 5 bases, the J end lost 8 bases, and 12 bases lay between the germline ends. This CDR3 is built from 12 residues.

This clonotype was seen a handful of times. The chain recombines TRBV30 with TRBJ2-3, with 10 bases lining up with TRBD2. From germline, CDR1 is GTSNPN and CDR2 SVGIG (reference sequence). The CDR3 is 14 residues long. V shed 5 bases, J shed 4 bases, and the junction held 6 bases outside the gene matches. CDR3 nucleotides: TGTGCCTGGGGGCTAGCGGGAGAAGCAGATACGCAGTATTTT. This sequence encodes CAWGLAGEADTQYF.

The chain's CDR3 is CATSDVGTAGTYEQYF. CDR3 in DNA: TGTGCCACCAGTGACGTGGGGACAGCGGGGACCTACGAGCAGTACTTC. J is TRBJ2-7 and V is TRBV24-1; D possibly matches TRBD1 or TRBD2 (7 bases each). V shed 4 bases and J shed 2 bases, with 17 bases lying between them. Looked up from germline, CDR1 is KGHDR and CDR2 is SFDVKD. The CDR3 is 16 amino acids.

This clonotype has ten or more counts. The chain is built from TRBV28 and TRBJ1-5; 7 bases line up with TRBD1. Germline values: CDR1 MDHEN, CDR2 SYDVKM. V lost 6 bases and J lost 5; bases outside the gene matches: 7. CDR3 length equals 14 residues. Here the CDR3 reads CASRTGLRDQPQHF. CDR3 coding DNA: TGTGCCAGCAGGACAGGGTTACGGGATCAGCCCCAGCATTTT. Full variable domain (rest looked up from reference TRBV28 and TRBJ1-5): DVKVTQSSRYLVKRTGEKVFLECVQDMDHENMFWYRQDPGLGLRLIYFSYDVKMKEKGDIPEGYSVSREKKERFSLILESASTNQTSMYLCASRTGLRDQPQHFGDGTRLSIL.